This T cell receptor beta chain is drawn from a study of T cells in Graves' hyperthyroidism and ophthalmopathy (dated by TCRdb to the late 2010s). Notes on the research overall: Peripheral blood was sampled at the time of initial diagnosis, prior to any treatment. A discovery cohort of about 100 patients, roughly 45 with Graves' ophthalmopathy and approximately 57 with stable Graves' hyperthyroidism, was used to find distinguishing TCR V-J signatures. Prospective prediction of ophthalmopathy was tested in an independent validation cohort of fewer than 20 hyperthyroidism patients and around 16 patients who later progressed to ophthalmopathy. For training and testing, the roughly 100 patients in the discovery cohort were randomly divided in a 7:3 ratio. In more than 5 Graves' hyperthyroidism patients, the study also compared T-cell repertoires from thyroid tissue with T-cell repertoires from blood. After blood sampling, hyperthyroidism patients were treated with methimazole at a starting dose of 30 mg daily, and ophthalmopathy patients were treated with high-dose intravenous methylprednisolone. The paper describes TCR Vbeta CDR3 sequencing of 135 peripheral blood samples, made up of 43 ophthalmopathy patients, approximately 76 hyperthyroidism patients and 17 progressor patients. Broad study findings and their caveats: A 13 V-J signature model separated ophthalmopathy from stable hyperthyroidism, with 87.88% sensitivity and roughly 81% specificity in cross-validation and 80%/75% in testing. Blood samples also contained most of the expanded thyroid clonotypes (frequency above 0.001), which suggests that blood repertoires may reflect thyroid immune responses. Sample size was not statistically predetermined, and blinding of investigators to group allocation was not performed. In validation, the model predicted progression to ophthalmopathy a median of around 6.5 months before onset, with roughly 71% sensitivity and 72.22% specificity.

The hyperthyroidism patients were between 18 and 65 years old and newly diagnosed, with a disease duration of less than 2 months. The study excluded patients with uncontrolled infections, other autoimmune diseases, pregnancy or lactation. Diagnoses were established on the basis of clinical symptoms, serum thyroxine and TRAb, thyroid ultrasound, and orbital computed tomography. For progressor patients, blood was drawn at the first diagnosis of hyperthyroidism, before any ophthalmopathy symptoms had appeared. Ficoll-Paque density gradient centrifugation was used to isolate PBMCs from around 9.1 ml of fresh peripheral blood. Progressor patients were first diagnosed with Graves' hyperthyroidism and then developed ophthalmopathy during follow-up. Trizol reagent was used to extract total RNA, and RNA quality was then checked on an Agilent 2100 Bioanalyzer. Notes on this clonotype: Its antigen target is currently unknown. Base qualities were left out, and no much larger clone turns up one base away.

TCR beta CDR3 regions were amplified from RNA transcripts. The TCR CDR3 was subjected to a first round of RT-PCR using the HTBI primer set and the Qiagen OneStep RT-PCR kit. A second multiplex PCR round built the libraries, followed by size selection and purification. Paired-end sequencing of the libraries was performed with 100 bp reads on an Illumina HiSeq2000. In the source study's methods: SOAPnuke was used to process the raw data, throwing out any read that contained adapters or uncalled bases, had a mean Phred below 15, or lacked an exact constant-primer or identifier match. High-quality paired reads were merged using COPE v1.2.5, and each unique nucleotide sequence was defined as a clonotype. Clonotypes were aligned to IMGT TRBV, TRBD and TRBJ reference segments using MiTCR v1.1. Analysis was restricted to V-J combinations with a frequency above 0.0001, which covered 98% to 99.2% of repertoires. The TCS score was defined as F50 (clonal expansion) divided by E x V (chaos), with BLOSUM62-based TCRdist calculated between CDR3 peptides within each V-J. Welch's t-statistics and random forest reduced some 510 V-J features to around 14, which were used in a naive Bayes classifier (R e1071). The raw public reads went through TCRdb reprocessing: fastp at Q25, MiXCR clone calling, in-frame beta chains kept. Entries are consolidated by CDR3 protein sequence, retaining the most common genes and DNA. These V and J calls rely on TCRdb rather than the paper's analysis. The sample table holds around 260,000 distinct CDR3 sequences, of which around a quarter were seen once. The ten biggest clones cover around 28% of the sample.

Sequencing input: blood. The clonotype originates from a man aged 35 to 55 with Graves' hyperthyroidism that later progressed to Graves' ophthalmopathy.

The bases are TGTGCCAGCAGGGGAACAGGGCGCGCTGAAGCTTTCTTT. This codes for CASRGTGRAEAFF. The V and J segments used are TRBV27 and TRBJ1-1; TRBD1 might be the D gene, on 6 matching bases. The germline V gene encodes CDR1 MNHEY and CDR2 SMNVEV (reference sequence). From the cysteine through the phenylalanine, the CDR3 covers 13 amino acids. Only the CDR3 DNA stays, 39 bases, in frame from base 1. Deletion took 6 bases off V and 6 bases off J, with a span of 14 bases between the germline ends.